This TCR beta chain was identified during a study of blood T cell repertoires in COVID-19 (TCRdb year 2020). Study-level background: Collaborator samples came from the United States, Italy and Spain and covered acute and convalescent phases of COVID-19. The prospective study material was composed of cDNA or gDNA derived from T cells, B-cell-depleted T cells, or PBMCs. Subjects who had been exposed to COVID-19, were actively infected with it, or had recovered from it provided the deeply sampled blood TCRbeta repertoires that made up the dataset. The samples were drawn from two sources: the first 160 participants of the ongoing ImmuneRACE study, and over 1,000 subjects contributed by 6 global collaborators. HLA class I and class II types, where available, came from metadata supplied by the sample provider rather than from assay-based typing. The repertoires were released in a freely available public database meant as a resource for research on the immune response to SARS-CoV-2. Nearly every sample came with metadata listing a de-identified subject ID, COVID-19 status, age in years and sex. The research as a whole found: The amount of clinical and demographic metadata varied by source and participant and was provided uncurated.

The collaborating institutions used their own protocols to collect whole blood in K2EDTA tubes. For TCRbeta analysis, collaborator samples were shipped as frozen whole blood, as isolated PBMCs, or as DNA extracted from either sample type. TCRbeta CDR3 regions were amplified from genomic DNA by means of the immunoSEQ Assay, a bias-controlled multiplex PCR. The source study handled its data this way. Within the assay, amplification of reference gene primers was used to estimate how many nucleated cells each sample contained. To quantify the absolute abundance of each unique TCRbeta CDR3 rearrangement, sequence reads were collapsed and filtered. For each sample, productive Simpson clonality was calculated as the square root of Simpson's diversity index over productive rearrangements. TCRdb provides this immuneACCESS table in a form limited to in-frame rearrangements. Some clones are lacking; in checked studies, under half of them reflect an unresolved V gene, and why the rest are absent is not known. The DNA was the basis for D and trimming; V, J and clone size are from that table. The sample records about 64,000 clones, over 75% of which are singletons. Clones ranked in the top ten supply about 9.1% of the sample.

Notes on this clone: The target of this receptor is not known. Within one base of it there is no much larger clone, and no base qualities were kept.

Inclusive of the bounding cysteine and phenylalanine, the CDR3 is 15 residues long. CDR3 DNA is the only sequence kept; it has 45 bases, read in frame from the first base. The V end gives up 10 bases and the J end 6 bases, leaving 11 bases in the junction not matched to a gene. Via the germline V gene, CDR1 is MDHEN and CDR2 SYDVKM. Sequenced: peripheral blood. The origin of this receptor is a woman aged 80 or older with active COVID-19. This chain is built from TRBV28 and TRBJ1-6; 8 nucleotides in the junction match TRBD1. DNA sequence: TGTGCCACCGCCTCAGGGGGCGCGTTTAATTCACCCCTCCACTTT. Translation gives CATASGGAFNSPLHF.